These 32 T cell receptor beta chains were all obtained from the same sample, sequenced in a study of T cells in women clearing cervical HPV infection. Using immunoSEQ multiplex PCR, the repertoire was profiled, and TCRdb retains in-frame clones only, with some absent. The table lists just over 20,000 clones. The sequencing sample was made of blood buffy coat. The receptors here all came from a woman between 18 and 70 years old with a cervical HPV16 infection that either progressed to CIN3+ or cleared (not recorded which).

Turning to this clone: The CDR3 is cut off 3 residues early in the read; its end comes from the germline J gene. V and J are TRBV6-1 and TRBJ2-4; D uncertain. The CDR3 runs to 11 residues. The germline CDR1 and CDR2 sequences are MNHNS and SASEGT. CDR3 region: CASSENYGQYF. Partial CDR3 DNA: TGTGCCAGCAGTGAAAACTATGGT.

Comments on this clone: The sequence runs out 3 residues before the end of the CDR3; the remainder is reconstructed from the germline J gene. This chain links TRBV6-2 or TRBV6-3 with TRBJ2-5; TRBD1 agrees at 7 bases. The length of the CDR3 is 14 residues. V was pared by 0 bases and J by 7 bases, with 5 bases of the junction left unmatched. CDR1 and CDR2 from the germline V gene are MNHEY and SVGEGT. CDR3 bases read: TGTGCCAGCAGTTACTCGGGACAGAGCGGGACC. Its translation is CASSYSGQSGT. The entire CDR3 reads CASSYSGQSGTQYF.

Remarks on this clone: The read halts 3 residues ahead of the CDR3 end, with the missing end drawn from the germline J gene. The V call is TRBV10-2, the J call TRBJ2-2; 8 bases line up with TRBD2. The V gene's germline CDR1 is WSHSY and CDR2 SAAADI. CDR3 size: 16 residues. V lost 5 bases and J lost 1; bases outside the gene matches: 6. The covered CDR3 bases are TGCGCCAGCAGTTTGGCTAGCGGGCTGAACACCGGGGAG. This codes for CASSLASGLNTGE. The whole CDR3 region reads CASSLASGLNTGELFF.

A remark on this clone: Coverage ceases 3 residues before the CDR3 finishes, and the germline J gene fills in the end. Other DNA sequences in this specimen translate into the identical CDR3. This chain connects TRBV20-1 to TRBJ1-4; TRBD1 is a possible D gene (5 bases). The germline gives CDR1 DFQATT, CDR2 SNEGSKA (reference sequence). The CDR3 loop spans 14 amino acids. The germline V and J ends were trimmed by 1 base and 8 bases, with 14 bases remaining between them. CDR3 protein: CSARVGGVGEKLFF. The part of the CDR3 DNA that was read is TGCAGTGCTAGAGTGGGAGGGGTGGGCGAAAAA.

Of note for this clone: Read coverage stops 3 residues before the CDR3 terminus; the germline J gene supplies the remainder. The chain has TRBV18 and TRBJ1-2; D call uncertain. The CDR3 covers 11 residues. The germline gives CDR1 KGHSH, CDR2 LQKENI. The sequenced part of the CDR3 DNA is TGTGCCAGCCCAAGCGCTGGCGGC. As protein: CASPSAGG. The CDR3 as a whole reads CASPSAGGYTF.

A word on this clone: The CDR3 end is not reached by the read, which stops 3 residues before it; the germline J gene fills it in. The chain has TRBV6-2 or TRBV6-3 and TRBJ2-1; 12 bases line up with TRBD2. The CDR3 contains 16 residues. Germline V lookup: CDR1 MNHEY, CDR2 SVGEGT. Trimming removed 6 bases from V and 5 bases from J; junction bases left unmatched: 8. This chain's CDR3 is CASRITSGGKNNEQFF. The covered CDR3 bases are TGTGCCAGCAGAATCACTAGCGGGGGGAAGAACAATGAG.

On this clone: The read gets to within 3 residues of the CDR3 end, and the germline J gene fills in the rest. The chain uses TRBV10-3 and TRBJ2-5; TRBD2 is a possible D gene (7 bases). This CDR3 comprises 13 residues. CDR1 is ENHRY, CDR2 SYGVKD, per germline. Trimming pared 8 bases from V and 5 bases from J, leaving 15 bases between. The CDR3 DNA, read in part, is TGTGCCATCGGGGGGGCCGCGGGGGAGACC. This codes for CAIGGAAGET. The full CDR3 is CAIGGAAGETQYF.

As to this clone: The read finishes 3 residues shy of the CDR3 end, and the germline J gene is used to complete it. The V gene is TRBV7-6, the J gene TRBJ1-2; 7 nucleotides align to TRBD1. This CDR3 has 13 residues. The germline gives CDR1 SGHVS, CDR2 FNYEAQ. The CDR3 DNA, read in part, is TGTGCCAGCAGCATCACAGGGGCAGATACC. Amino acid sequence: CASSITGADT. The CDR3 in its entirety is CASSITGADTYTF.

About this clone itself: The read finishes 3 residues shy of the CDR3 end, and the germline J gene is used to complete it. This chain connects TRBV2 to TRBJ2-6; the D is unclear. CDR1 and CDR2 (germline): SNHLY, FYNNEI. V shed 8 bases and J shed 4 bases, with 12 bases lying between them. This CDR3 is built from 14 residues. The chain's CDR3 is CASLPGSGANVLTF. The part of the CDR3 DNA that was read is TGTGCCAGCCTCCCGGGTTCAGGGGCCAACGTC.

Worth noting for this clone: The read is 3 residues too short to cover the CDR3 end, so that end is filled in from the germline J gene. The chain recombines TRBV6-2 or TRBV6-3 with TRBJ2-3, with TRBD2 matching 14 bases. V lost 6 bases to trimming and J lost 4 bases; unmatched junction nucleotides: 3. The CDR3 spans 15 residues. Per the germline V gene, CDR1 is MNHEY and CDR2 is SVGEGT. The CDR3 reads CASSPTSGGADTQYF. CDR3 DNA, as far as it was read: TGTGCCAGCAGCCCGACTAGCGGGGGGGCAGATACG.

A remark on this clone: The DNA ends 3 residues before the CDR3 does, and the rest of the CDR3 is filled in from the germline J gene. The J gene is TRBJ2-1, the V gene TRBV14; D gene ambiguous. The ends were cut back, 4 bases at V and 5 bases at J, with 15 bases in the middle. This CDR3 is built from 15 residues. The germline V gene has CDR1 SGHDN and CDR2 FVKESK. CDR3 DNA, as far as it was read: TGTGCCAGCAGCCTCAGGCCCCCCGTCAACAATGAG. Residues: CASSLRPPVNNE. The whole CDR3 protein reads CASSLRPPVNNEQFF. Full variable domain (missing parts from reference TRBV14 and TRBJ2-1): EAGVTQFPSHSVIEKGQTVTLRCDPISGHDNLYWYRRVMGKEIKFLLHFVKESKQDESGMPNNRFLAERTGGTYSTLKVQPAELEDSGVYFCASSLRPPVNNEQFFGPGTRLTVL.

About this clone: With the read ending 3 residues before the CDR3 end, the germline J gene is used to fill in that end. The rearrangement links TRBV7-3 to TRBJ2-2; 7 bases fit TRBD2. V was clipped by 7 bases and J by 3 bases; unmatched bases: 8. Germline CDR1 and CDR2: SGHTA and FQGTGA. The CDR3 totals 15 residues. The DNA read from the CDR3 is TGTGCCAGCAACCCTAGCGGAGGGTACACCGGGGAG. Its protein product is CASNPSGGYTGE. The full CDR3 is CASNPSGGYTGELFF. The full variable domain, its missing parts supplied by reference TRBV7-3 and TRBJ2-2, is GAGVSQTPSNKVTEKGKYVELRCDPISGHTALYWYRQSLGQGPEFLIYFQGTGAADDSGLPNDRFFAVRPEGSVSTLKIQRTERGDSAVYLCASNPSGGYTGELFFGEGSRLTVL.

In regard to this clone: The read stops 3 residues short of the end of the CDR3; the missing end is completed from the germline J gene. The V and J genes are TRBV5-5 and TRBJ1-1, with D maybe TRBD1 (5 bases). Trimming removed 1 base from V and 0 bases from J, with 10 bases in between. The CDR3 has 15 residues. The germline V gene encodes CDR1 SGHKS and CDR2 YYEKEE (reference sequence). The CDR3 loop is CASSLYDRMNTEAFF. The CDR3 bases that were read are TGTGCCAGCAGCTTGTATGACAGAATGAACACTGAA.

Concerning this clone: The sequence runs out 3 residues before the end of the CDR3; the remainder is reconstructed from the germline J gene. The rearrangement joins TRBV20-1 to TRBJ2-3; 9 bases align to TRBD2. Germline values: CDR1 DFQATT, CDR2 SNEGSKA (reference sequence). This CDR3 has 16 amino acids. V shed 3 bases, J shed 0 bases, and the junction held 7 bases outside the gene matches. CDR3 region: CSASSGGLSSTDTQYF. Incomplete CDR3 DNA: TGCAGTGCTAGTAGCGGGGGACTTTCTAGCACAGATACG.

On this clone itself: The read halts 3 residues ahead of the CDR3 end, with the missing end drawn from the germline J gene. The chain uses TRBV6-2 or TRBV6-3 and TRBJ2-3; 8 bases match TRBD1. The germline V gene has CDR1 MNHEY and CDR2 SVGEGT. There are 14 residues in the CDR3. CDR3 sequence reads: CASRLQGVYQPQYF. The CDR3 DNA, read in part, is TGTGCCAGCAGACTACAGGGGGTGTATCAGCCG.

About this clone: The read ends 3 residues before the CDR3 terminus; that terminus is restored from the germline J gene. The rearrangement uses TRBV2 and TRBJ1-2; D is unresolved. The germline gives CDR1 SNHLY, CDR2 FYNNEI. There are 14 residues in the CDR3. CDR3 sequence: CASNPRGSTDTYTF. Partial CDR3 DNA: TGTGCCAGCAATCCCCGGGGTAGCACAGATACC. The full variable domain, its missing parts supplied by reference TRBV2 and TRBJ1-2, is EPEVTQTPSHQVTQMGQEVILRCVPISNHLYFYWYRQILGQKVEFLVSFYNNEISEKSEIFDDQFSVERPDGSNFTLKIRSTKLEDSAMYFCASNPRGSTDTYTFGSGTRLTVV.

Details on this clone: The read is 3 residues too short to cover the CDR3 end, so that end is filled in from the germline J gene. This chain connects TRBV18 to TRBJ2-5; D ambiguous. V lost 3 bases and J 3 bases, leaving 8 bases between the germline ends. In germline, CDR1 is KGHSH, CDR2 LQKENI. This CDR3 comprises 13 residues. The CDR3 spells CASSPNPKETQYF. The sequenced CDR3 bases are TGTGCCAGCTCACCTAACCCTAAAGAGACC.

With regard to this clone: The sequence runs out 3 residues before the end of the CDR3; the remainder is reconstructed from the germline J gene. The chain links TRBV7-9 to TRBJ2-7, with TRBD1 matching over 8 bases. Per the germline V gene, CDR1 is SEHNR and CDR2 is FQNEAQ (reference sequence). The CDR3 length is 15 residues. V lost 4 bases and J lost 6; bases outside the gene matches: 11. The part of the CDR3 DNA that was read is TGTGCCAGCAGCTCGCGGACAGGGACTCGTTCCGAG. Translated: CASSSRTGTRSE. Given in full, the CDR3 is CASSSRTGTRSEQYF.

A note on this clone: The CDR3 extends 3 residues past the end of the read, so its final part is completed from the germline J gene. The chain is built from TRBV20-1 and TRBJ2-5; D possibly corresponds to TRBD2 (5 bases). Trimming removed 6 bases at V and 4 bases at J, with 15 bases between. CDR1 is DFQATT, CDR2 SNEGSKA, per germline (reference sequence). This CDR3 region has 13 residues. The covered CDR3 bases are TGCAGTGCGCCGACGGGGAAGGGAGAGACC. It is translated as CSAPTGKGET. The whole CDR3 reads CSAPTGKGETQYF.

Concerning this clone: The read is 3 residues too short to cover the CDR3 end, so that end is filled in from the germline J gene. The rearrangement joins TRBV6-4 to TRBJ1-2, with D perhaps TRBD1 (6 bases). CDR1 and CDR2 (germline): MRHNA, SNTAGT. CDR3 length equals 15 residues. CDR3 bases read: TGTGCCAGCAGTGACTCTAGCGGGGGGGCCAATGAC. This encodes CASSDSSGGAND. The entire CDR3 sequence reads CASSDSSGGANDYTF.

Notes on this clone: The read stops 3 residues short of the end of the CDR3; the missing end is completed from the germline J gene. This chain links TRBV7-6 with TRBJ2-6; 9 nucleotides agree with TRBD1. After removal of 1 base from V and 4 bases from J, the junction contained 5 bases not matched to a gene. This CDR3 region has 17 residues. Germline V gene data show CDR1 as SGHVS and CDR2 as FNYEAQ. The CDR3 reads CASSLEQGAAGANVLTF. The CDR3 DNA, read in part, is TGTGCCAGCAGCTTAGAACAGGGGGCGGCCGGGGCCAACGTC.

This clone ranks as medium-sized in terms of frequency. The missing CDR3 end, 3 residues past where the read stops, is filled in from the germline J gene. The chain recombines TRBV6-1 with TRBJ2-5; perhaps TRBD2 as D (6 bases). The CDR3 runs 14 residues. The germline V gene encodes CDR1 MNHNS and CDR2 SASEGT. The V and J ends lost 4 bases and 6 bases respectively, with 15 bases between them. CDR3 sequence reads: CASSALEGRKTQYF. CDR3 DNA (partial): TGTGCCAGCAGTGCTTTAGAGGGGAGGAAGACC.

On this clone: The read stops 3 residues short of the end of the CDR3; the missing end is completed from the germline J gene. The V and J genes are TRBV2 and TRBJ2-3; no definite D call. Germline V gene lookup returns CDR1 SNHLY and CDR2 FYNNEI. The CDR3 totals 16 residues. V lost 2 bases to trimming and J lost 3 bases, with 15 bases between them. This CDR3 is CASSEIRSFLTDTQYF. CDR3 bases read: TGTGCCAGCAGTGAAATCAGAAGTTTCTTAACAGATACG.

The sequenced CDR3 bases are TGCAGTGCTCAAGGGTGGGCAGATACG. It codes for CSAQGWADT. The complete CDR3 reads CSAQGWADTQYF. The chain carries TRBV20-1 and TRBJ2-3; D call uncertain. The CDR3 goes on 3 residues after the read ends, and that part is filled in from the germline J gene. Germline CDR1 and CDR2: DFQATT and SNEGSKA (reference sequence). This CDR3 is built from 12 residues. The germline V and J ends were trimmed by 5 bases and 4 bases, with 10 bases remaining between them.

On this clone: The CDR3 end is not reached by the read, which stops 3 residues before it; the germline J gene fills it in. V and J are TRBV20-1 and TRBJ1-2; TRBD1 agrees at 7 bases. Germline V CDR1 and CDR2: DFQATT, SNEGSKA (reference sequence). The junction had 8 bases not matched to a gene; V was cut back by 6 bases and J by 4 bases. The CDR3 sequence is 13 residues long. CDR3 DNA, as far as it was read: TGCAGTGCAACAGGGGTGGTGGGCTATGGC. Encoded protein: CSATGVVGYG. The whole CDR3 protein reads CSATGVVGYGYTF.

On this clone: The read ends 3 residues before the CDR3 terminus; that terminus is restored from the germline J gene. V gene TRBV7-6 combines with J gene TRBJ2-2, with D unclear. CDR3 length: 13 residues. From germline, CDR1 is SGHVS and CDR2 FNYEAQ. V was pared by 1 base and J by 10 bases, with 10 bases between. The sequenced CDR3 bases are TGTGCCAGCAGCTTAGACACAGCCCAGGAG. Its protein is CASSLDTAQE. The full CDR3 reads CASSLDTAQELFF.

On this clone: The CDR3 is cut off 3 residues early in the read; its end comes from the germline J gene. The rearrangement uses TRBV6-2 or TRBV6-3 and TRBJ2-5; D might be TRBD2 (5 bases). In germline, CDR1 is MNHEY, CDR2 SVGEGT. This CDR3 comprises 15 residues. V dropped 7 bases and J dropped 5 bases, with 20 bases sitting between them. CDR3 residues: CASTSLEGRGETQYF. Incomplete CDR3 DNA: TGTGCCAGCACTTCTCTTGAAGGAAGAGGGGAGACC.

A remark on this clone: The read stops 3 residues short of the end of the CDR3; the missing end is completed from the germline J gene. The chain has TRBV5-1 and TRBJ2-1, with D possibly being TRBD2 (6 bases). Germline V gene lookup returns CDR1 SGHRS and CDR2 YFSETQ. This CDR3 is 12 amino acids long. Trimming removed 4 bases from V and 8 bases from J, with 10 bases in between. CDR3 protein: CASSPGGDEQFF. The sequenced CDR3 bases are TGCGCCAGCAGCCCGGGCGGGGATGAG.

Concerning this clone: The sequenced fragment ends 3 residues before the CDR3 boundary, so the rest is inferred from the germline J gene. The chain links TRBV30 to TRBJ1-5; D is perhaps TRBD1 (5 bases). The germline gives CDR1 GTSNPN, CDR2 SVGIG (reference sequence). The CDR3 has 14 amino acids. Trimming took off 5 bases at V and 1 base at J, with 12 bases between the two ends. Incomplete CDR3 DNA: TGTGCCTGGCAAGGACACCCAAGCAATCAGCCC. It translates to CAWQGHPSNQP. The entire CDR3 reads CAWQGHPSNQPQHF.

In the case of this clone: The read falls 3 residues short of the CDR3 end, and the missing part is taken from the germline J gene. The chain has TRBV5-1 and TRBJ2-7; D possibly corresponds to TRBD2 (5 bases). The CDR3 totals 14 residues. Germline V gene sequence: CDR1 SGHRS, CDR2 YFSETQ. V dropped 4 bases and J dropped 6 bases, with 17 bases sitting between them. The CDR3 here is CASSDTAGLGEQYF. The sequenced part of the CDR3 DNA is TGCGCCAGCAGCGATACCGCGGGTTTGGGCGAG.

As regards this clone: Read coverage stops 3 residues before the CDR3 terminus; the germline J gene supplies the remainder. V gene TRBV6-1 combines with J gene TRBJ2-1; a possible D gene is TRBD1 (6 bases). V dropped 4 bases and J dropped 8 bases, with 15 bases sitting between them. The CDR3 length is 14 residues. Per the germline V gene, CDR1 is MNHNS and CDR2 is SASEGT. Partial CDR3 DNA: TGTGCCAGCAGTGGTATAATGCAGGGGCATGAG. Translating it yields CASSGIMQGHE. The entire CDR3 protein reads CASSGIMQGHEQFF.

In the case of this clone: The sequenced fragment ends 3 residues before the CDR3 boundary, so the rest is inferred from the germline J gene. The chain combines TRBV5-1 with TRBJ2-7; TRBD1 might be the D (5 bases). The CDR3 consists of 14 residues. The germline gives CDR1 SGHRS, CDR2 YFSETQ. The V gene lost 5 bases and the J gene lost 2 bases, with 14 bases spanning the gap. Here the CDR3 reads CASRGQGATYEQYF. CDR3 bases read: TGCGCCAGCAGAGGTCAGGGTGCAACCTACGAG.